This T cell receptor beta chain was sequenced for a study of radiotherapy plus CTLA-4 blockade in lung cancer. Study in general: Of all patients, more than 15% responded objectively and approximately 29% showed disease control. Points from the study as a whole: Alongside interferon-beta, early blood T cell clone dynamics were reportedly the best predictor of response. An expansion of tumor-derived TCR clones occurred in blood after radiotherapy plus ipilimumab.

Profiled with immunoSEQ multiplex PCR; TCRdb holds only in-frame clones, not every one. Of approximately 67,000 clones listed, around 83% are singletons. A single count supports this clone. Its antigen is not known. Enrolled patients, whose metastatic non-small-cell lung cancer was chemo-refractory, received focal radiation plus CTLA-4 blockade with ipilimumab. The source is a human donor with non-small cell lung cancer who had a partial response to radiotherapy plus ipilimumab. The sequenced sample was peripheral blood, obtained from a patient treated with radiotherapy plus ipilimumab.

The DNA of the CDR3 is TGTGCCAGCAGCTTAGAGGACGGGGTGGAAGAAAAACTGTTTTTT. This sequence encodes CASSLEDGVEEKLFF. The V and J genes are TRBV7-8 and TRBJ1-4, with D unresolved. The CDR3 sequence is 15 residues long. Germline V lookup: CDR1 SGHVS, CDR2 FQNEAQ. Trimming removed 1 base from V and 8 bases from J, with 14 bases in between. Full variable domain (outside the CDR3, taken from reference TRBV7-8 and TRBJ1-4): GAGVSQSPRYKVAKRGQDVALRCDPISGHVSLFWYQQALGQGPEFLTYFQNEAQLDKSGLPSDRFFAERPEGSVSTLKIQRTQQEDSAVYLCASSLEDGVEEKLFFGSGTQLSVL.